The TCR beta chain under discussion was sequenced for a study of blood T cell repertoires in COVID-19. Looking at the study overall: Samples of COVID-19 (acute and convalescent) were obtained from the United States, Italy and Spain. T cells, B-cell-depleted T cells, or PBMCs supplied cDNA or gDNA.

Recruitment covered roughly 22 US areas and drew participants whose ages spanned roughly 18 to 90 years. Sequenced by immunoSEQ multiplex PCR; TCRdb stores in-frame clones only, minus some. Of 250,000 or so clones listed, 87% were seen once; the top ten hold 11%. The CDR3 sequence is 14 residues long. Trimming took off 4 bases at V and 4 bases at J, with 11 bases between the two ends. Germline V gene lookup returns CDR1 MGHRA and CDR2 YSYEKL. This clone showed up just once. The sequence was obtained from a man aged 30 to 45 who had recovered from COVID-19. The specimen sequenced was PBMCs or T cells enriched from blood (not recorded which). J is TRBJ1-5 and V is TRBV4-1; D remains unclear. CDR3 residues: CASSPPGNNQPQHF. The DNA of the CDR3 is TGCGCCAGCAGCCCCCCCGGGAATAATCAGCCCCAGCATTTT.